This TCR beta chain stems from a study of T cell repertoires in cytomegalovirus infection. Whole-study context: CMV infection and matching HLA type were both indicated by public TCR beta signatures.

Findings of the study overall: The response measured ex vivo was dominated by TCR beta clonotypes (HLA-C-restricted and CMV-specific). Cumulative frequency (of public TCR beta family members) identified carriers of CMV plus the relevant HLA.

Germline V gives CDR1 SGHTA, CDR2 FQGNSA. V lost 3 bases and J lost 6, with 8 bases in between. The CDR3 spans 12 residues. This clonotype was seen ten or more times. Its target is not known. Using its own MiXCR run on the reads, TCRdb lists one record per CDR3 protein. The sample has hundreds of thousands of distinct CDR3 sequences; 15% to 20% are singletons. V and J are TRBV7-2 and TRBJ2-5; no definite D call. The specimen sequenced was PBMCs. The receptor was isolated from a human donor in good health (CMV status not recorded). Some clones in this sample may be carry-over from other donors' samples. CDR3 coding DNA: TGTGCCAGCAGCTTCAGCTGGCAGACCCAGTACTTC. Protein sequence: CASSFSWQTQYF.